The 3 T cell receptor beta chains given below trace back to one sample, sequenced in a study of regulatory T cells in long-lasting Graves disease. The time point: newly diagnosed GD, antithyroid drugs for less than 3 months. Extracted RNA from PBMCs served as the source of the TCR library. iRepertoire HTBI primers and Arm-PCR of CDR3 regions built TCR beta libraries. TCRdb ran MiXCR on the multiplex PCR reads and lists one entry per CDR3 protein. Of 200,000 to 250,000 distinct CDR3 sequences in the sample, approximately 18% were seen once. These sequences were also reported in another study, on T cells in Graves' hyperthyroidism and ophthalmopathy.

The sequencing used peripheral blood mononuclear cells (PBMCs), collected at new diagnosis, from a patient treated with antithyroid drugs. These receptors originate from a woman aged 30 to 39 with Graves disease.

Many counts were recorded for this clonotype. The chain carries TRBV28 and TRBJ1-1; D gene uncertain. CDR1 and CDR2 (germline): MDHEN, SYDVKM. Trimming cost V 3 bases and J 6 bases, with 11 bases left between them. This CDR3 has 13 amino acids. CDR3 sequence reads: CASSLPRNSEAFF. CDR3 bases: TGTGCCAGCAGTTTGCCCCGAAACTCTGAAGCTTTCTTT.

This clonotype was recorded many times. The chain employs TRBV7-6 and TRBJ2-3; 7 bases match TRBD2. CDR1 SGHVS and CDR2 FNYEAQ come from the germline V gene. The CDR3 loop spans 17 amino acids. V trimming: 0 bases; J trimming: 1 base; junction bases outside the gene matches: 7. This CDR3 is CASSLAPAGEGTDTQYF. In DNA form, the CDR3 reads TGTGCCAGCAGCTTAGCCCCGGCGGGAGAAGGCACAGATACGCAGTATTTT.

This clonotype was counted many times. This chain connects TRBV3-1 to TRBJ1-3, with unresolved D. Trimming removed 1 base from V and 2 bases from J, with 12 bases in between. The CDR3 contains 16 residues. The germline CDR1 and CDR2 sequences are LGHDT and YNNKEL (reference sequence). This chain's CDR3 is CASSQGGTATGNTIYF. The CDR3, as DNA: TGTGCCAGCAGCCAAGGTGGAACAGCGACTGGAAACACCATATATTTT.